This TCR beta chain originates from a study of blood T cell repertoires in COVID-19. About the study: In each case, the material was cDNA or gDNA derived from T cells, B-cell-depleted T cells, or PBMCs.

J was trimmed by 0 bases and V by 5 bases; bases with no gene match: 6. Germline loops: CDR1 SGHTA, CDR2 FQGNSA. The length of the CDR3 is 16 residues. As handled by the study authors: Estimation of nucleated cell counts was performed using reference gene primer amplification. Produced via immunoSEQ multiplex PCR; TCRdb's table is partial and in-frame only. V and J calls and clone size are as listed in that table; D and trimming were resolved from the DNA. The repertoire holds some 220,000 clones, with 80% as singletons. Specimen: peripheral blood. This clonotype was obtained from a human donor in a cohort sampled during active COVID-19. J is TRBJ1-3 and V is TRBV7-2; 8 bases line up with TRBD1. The CDR3 sequence: CASSVNTGGSGNTIYF. As DNA, the CDR3 is TGTGCCAGCAGCGTTAATACAGGGGGCTCTGGAAACACCATATATTTT.